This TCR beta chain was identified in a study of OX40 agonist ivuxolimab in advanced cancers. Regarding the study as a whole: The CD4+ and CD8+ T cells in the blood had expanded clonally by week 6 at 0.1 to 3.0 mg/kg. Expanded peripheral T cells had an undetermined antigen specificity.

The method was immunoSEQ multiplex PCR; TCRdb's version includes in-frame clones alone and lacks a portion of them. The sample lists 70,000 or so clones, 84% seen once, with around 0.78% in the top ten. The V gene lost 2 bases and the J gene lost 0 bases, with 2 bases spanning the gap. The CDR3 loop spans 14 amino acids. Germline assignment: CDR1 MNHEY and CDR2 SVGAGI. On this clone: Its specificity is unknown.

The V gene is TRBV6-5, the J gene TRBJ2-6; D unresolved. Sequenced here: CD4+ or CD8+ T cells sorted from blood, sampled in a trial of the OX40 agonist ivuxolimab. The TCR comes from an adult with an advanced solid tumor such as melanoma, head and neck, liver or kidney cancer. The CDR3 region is CASSYSSGANVLTF. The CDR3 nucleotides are TGTGCCAGCAGTTACAGCTCTGGGGCCAACGTCCTGACTTTC.